One sample yielded the 32 T cell receptor beta chains listed below, sequenced in a study of Graves' ophthalmopathy and Graves' hyperthyroidism. RNA served as the template for amplifying TCR beta CDR3 regions. Second-round multiplex PCR followed a first-round RT-PCR using HTBI primers. TCRdb redid the calling of the multiplex PCR reads with MiXCR, one entry per CDR3 protein. The sample has a few hundred thousand distinct CDR3 sequences, about 18% seen once. Material for sequencing was peripheral blood. These receptors were obtained from an adult woman with stable Graves' hyperthyroidism.

This clonotype showed up just a few times. The chain links TRBV28 to TRBJ2-7, with 7 bases aligning to TRBD2. V was pared by 5 bases and J by 0 bases, with 10 bases of the junction left unmatched. The CDR3 spans 16 residues. Germline CDR1 and CDR2: MDHEN and SYDVKM. CDR3 region: CASSRPLGGSSYEQYF. In DNA, the CDR3 is TGTGCCAGCAGTCGCCCCCTTGGCGGGAGCTCCTACGAGCAGTACTTC.

This clonotype was seen many times. Compared with germline, one end of the junction differs, possibly owing to a read error. The chain links TRBV6-1 to TRBJ1-6; TRBD1 aligns across 9 bases. From germline, CDR1 is MNHNS and CDR2 SASEGT. The CDR3 covers 14 residues. The CDR3 DNA follows: TGTGCCAGCAAACAGGGGGCCTTCACATCACTCCTCCACTTT. Residues: CASKQGAFTSLLHF.

This clonotype came up many times. The chain couples TRBV4-1 to TRBJ2-6; D gene uncertain. Between the trimmed V and J ends, which lost 1 base and 0 bases, there was a span of 10 bases. This CDR3 contains 17 residues. Germline V gives CDR1 MGHRA, CDR2 YSYEKL. Here the CDR3 reads CASSQALVYSGANVLTF. CDR3 sequence (DNA): TGCGCCAGCAGCCAAGCCCTGGTATACTCTGGGGCCAACGTCCTGACTTTC.

This clonotype was recorded at least ten times. V and J are TRBV12-3 or TRBV12-4 and TRBJ1-3; the match to TRBD1 covers 10 bases. V lost 5 bases to trimming and J lost 1 base; unmatched junction nucleotides: 5. The CDR3 is made up of 16 amino acids. The CDR3 DNA follows: TGTGCCAGCAGTAGGGGACAGGGGTGGTCTGGAAACACCATATATTTT. This translates into CASSRGQGWSGNTIYF.

This clonotype has ten or more counts. The genes are TRBV20-1 and TRBJ1-6; TRBD1 might be the D (5 bases). The CDR3 runs to 15 residues. Trimming pared 2 bases from V and 5 bases from J, leaving 13 bases between. Germline CDR1 reads DFQATT; CDR2 reads SNEGSKA (reference sequence). The CDR3 reads CSARSRSGDNSPLHF. CDR3 bases: TGCAGTGCTAGATCCCGTTCGGGGGATAATTCACCCCTCCACTTT.

This clonotype was seen repeatedly, ten times or more. This chain uses TRBV10-3 with TRBJ1-5; maybe TRBD1 (5 bases). The germline gives CDR1 ENHRY, CDR2 SYGVKD. Trimming cost V 0 bases and J 12 bases, with 15 bases left between them. CDR3 length: 14 residues. The CDR3 is CAISESNADNHQHF. In DNA form, the CDR3 reads TGTGCCATCAGTGAGTCTAATGCGGACAATCACCAGCATTTT.

At least ten counts were recorded for this clonotype. The chain recombines TRBV7-9 with TRBJ2-7; TRBD1 aligns across 9 bases. The CDR3 consists of 14 residues. In germline, CDR1 is SEHNR, CDR2 FQNEAQ (reference sequence). Trimming cost V 5 bases and J 3 bases; bases outside gene matches: 5. The CDR3 bases are TGTGCCAGCAGCCAACTGGGACAGGGCTACGAGCAGTACTTC. Protein sequence: CASSQLGQGYEQYF.

This clonotype was seen repeatedly, ten times or more. J is TRBJ2-2 and V is TRBV20-1; D unresolved. Trimming pared 6 bases from V and 7 bases from J, leaving 24 bases between. This CDR3 region has 16 residues. The germline gives CDR1 DFQATT, CDR2 SNEGSKA (reference sequence). CDR3 sequence reads: CSATLRTVVGGGELFF. CDR3 DNA sequence: TGCAGTGCCACACTAAGAACTGTAGTTGGTGGCGGGGAGCTGTTTTTT.

This clonotype has at least ten counts. The CDR3 region is CATVARDYLEGYGYTF. CDR3 DNA: TGTGCCACCGTCGCCCGGGACTACCTCGAGGGCTATGGCTACACCTTC. The J gene is TRBJ1-2, the V gene TRBV6-2 or TRBV6-3; D may be TRBD1 (5 bases). Germline-derived CDR1 and CDR2 are MNHEY and SVGEGT. The CDR3 contains 16 residues. The ends were cut back, 10 bases at V and 4 bases at J, with 25 bases in the middle.

This clonotype was observed at least ten times. V usage is TRBV11-1 and J usage is TRBJ2-7, with a tentative D call TRBD1 (5 bases). The CDR3 contains 15 residues. From germline, CDR1 is SGHAT and CDR2 FQDESV (reference sequence). V lost 2 bases and J lost 3, with 14 bases in between. The CDR3 spells CASSLTPGRDYEQYF. CDR3 sequence (DNA): TGTGCCAGCAGCTTAACACCCGGCAGGGACTACGAGCAGTACTTC.

As for this clonotype: The junction shows a germline mismatch at one end, possibly a read error. J is TRBJ1-1 and V is TRBV10-3; D uncertain. Germline loops: CDR1 ENHRY, CDR2 SYGVKD. CDR3 length: 14 residues. In nucleotides, the CDR3 is TGTGCCATCAGGACCGGGAGAGCGAACACTGATGCTTTCTTT. Its protein product is CAIRTGRANTDAFF.

The sample holds many counts of this clonotype. This rearrangement joins TRBV20-1 to TRBJ2-7, with TRBD1 identical over 8 bases. Germline values: CDR1 DFQATT, CDR2 SNEGSKA (reference sequence). The CDR3 runs 14 residues. V gave up 5 bases and J gave up 3 bases; unmatched junction bases: 9. Written as DNA, the CDR3 is TGCAGTGCTCACGACCAGGGGGCGGGCTACGAGCAGTACTTC. Translation: CSAHDQGAGYEQYF.

This clonotype was observed a handful of times. The CDR3 loop is CASSPGTGAGELFF. CDR3 nucleotide sequence: TGTGCCAGCAGCCCCGGGACAGGGGCCGGGGAGCTGTTTTTT. The chain recombines TRBV7-2 with TRBJ2-2; TRBD1 matches at 10 bases. The V segment lost 5 bases and the J segment 6 bases; nucleotides outside the gene matches: 3. The CDR3 runs 14 residues. Germline V lookup: CDR1 SGHTA, CDR2 FQGNSA.

This clonotype was seen many times. V and J are TRBV24-1 and TRBJ2-5, with TRBD2 matching 7 bases. This CDR3 is 14 amino acids long. CDR1 KGHDR and CDR2 SFDVKD come from the germline V gene. Germline trimming cut 2 bases from V and 5 bases from J; bases unmatched to any gene: 4. DNA for the CDR3: TGTGCCACCAGTGATTGGGGGGAGGGGGAGACCCAGTACTTC. Encoded protein: CATSDWGEGETQYF.

This clonotype was counted at least ten times. V usage is TRBV11-2 and J usage is TRBJ1-1; TRBD1 agrees at 8 bases. This CDR3 has 16 amino acids. V gave up 5 bases and J gave up 4 bases; unmatched junction bases: 12. CDR1 and CDR2 from the germline V gene are SGHAT and FQNNGV. The CDR3 nucleotides read TGTGCCAGCAGCCCCTCTAAGGACAGGGTAAGCACTGAAGCTTTCTTT. This sequence encodes CASSPSKDRVSTEAFF.

This clonotype was found many times. This chain joins TRBV6-5 and TRBJ2-7, with 9 bases that match TRBD2. CDR3 length equals 15 residues. The germline V gene encodes CDR1 MNHEY and CDR2 SVGAGI. The V and J ends lost 2 bases and 0 bases, in that order; junction bases with no gene match: 2. The CDR3 bases are TGTGCCAGCAGTTACGAGACTAGCGGCTCCTACGAGCAGTACTTC. Translation gives CASSYETSGSYEQYF.

This clonotype appeared many times. The CDR3 reads CASSENRGYEQYF. The CDR3 nucleotides are TGTGCCAGCAGTGAAAATCGGGGCTACGAGCAGTACTTC. The genes are TRBV6-1 and TRBJ2-7, with D possibly matching TRBD2 (5 bases). Germline V gene sequence: CDR1 MNHNS, CDR2 SASEGT. The CDR3 loop spans 13 amino acids. The V end was cut by 2 bases, the J end by 3 bases, with 8 bases between.

This clonotype was detected ten times or more. The chain is built from TRBV11-2 and TRBJ2-7, with 11 nucleotides matching TRBD1. Per germline, CDR1 SGHAT and CDR2 FQNNGV. V was pared by 6 bases and J by 1 base, with 8 bases of the junction left unmatched. The CDR3 sequence is 16 residues long. CDR3 sequence (DNA): TGTGCCAGCAGTAAAGCCGGGACAGGGGGATCCTACGAGCAGTACTTC. This translates into CASSKAGTGGSYEQYF.

The chain carries TRBV12-3 or TRBV12-4 and TRBJ2-6; 7 bases align to TRBD1. CDR3 length equals 15 residues. Germline trimming cut 6 bases from V and 4 bases from J; bases unmatched to any gene: 6. The CDR3 DNA reads TGTGCCAGCAGCCAGACAGGGAACGGGGCCAACGTCCTGACTTTC. Amino acid sequence: CASSQTGNGANVLTF.

This clonotype was seen many times. CDR3 amino acids: CASSLVWRGYSYEQYF. In nucleotides, the CDR3 is TGTGCCAGCAGCTTGGTCTGGCGGGGGTACTCCTACGAGCAGTACTTC. J is TRBJ2-7 and V is TRBV5-6; 7 nucleotides agree with TRBD2. V was pared by 0 bases and J by 0 bases, with 6 bases of the junction left unmatched. The germline gives CDR1 SGHDT, CDR2 YYEEEE. This CDR3 is built from 16 residues.

The V and J genes are TRBV12-3 or TRBV12-4 and TRBJ2-7; tentatively, D is TRBD1 (5 bases). Trimming stripped 3 bases from V and 5 bases from J, with 11 bases between. This CDR3 has 13 amino acids. CDR3 sequence reads: CASSLRQGDEQYF. For the CDR3, the DNA is TGTGCCAGCAGTTTGAGGCAGGGCGACGAGCAGTACTTC.

This clonotype was counted at least ten times. V usage is TRBV7-3 and J usage is TRBJ1-1; D is undetermined. The germline gives CDR1 SGHTA, CDR2 FQGTGA. Trimming removed 3 bases from V and 4 bases from J, with 9 bases in between. There are 13 residues in the CDR3. The CDR3 is CASSFHGVTEAFF. CDR3 nucleotide sequence: TGTGCCAGCAGCTTTCACGGGGTCACTGAAGCTTTCTTT.

J is TRBJ2-7 and V is TRBV18, with 9 bases lining up with TRBD1. V lost 3 bases, J lost 4 bases, and 4 bases stayed unmatched. CDR1 KGHSH and CDR2 LQKENI come from the germline V gene. The length of the CDR3 is 14 residues. CDR3 DNA sequence: TGTGCCAGCTCACCGACAGGGGGAAGGTACGAGCAGTACTTC. Its translation: CASSPTGGRYEQYF.

The table lists this clonotype with many counts. The V gene is TRBV27, the J gene TRBJ2-5; possibly TRBD2 for D (5 bases). The CDR3 sequence is 15 residues long. Germline V gene sequence: CDR1 MNHEY, CDR2 SMNVEV (reference sequence). V was trimmed by 0 bases and J by 7 bases, leaving 15 bases between them. This CDR3 reads CASSLSAGPMWTQYF. The CDR3 nucleotides are TGTGCCAGCAGTTTATCGGCGGGCCCCATGTGGACCCAGTACTTC.

There are many counts of this clonotype. The rearrangement uses TRBV7-2 and TRBJ2-7, with TRBD2 matching over 7 bases. The junction had 7 bases not matched to a gene; V was cut back by 1 base and J by 4 bases. The CDR3 has 15 residues. Germline CDR1 reads SGHTA; CDR2 reads FQGNSA. CDR3 sequence reads: CASSLEGRETYEQYF. The CDR3 DNA follows: TGTGCCAGCAGCTTAGAGGGGCGGGAGACTTACGAGCAGTACTTC.

This clonotype was seen many times. The V call is TRBV6-5, the J call TRBJ1-3; D unresolved. Looked up from germline, CDR1 is MNHEY and CDR2 is SVGAGI. The ends were cut back, 2 bases at V and 5 bases at J, with 10 bases in the middle. The CDR3 extends over 14 amino acids. CDR3 DNA sequence: TGTGCCAGCAGTTACACCGACGGGAGAAACACCATATATTTT. Amino acids: CASSYTDGRNTIYF.

J is TRBJ1-1 and V is TRBV6-1; D remains unclear. Germline lookup yields CDR1 MNHNS and CDR2 SASEGT. The CDR3 sequence is 14 residues long. V lost 4 bases to trimming and J lost 1 base, with 10 bases between them. The CDR3 sequence: CASSVVTENTEAFF. Here the CDR3 DNA reads TGTGCCAGCAGTGTAGTTACGGAGAACACTGAAGCTTTCTTT.

This clonotype was recorded many times. The chain links TRBV5-8 to TRBJ1-2, with D possibly being TRBD1 (5 bases). The CDR3 contains 14 residues. V lost 5 bases, J lost 2 bases, and 13 bases lay in between. The germline V gene encodes CDR1 SGHTS and CDR2 YDEGEE. The chain's CDR3 is CASRFDGTNYGYTF. The CDR3 bases are TGTGCCAGCAGATTTGATGGGACGAACTATGGCTACACCTTC.

As concerns this clonotype: One base away lies a much larger clone, so this may be a sequencing read error. This sequence joins TRBV2 and TRBJ2-7; D may be TRBD2 (5 bases). Looked up from germline, CDR1 is SNHLY and CDR2 is FYNNEI. V was clipped by 7 bases and J by 0 bases, with 19 bases between them. The CDR3 covers 16 residues. The DNA for the CDR3 is TGTGCCAGCACCGTTCGGTGGTCTAGCACCTCCTACGAGCAGTACTTC. It encodes CASTVRWSSTSYEQYF. The whole variable domain, remainder taken from reference TRBV2 and TRBJ2-7, is EPEVTQTPSHQVTQMGQEVILRCVPISNHLYFYWYRQILGQKVEFLVSFYNNEISEKSEIFDDQFSVERPDGSNFTLKIRSTKLEDSAMYFCASTVRWSSTSYEQYFGPGTRLTVT.

In this sample, this clonotype turned up many times. V is TRBV28 and J is TRBJ1-2, with 8 positions matching TRBD1. CDR3 length: 12 amino acids. CDR1 and CDR2 from the germline V gene are MDHEN and SYDVKM. V lost 5 bases, J lost 8 bases, and 4 bases stayed unmatched. The CDR3: CASSPSGGGYTF. The CDR3 DNA sequence: TGTGCCAGCAGTCCCTCAGGGGGCGGCTACACCTTC.

This clonotype was picked up many times. The V and J genes are TRBV28 and TRBJ1-2; 7 positions agree with TRBD1. The CDR3 consists of 16 residues. Germline CDR1 and CDR2: MDHEN and SYDVKM. The junction had 15 bases not matched to a gene; V was cut back by 5 bases and J by 6 bases. CDR3 in DNA: TGTGCCAGCAGTCCCCCCCCACAGGGGCGCATCGATGGCTACACCTTC. This gives the protein CASSPPPQGRIDGYTF.

This clonotype was observed at least ten times. The rearrangement joins TRBV7-2 to TRBJ2-5; D is uncertain. Between the trimmed V and J ends, which lost 5 bases and 5 bases, there was a span of 18 bases. Per germline, CDR1 SGHTA and CDR2 FQGNSA. The CDR3 has 15 residues. The DNA for the CDR3 is TGTGCCAGCAGCCCGAATGGCCCCGGGTTGGAGACCCAGTACTTC. Translating gives CASSPNGPGLETQYF.